This T cell receptor (beta chain) is from a study of tumor-infiltrating lymphocytes in primary liver carcinoma. Overall study context: The study enrolled male and female patients aged 30 to 69 years.

This CDR3 is 16 amino acids long. Germline V lookup: CDR1 SGHDT, CDR2 YYEEEE. V gave up 0 bases and J gave up 4 bases, with 13 bases separating them. Priming with a constant-region primer yielded TCR beta cDNA from 450 to 600 ng total RNA. Modified slightly, ARM-PCR produced TCR beta libraries over three nested multiplex PCR rounds. TRBV1-TRBV30 forward primers and a C-beta reverse primer were used in the first two PCR rounds, which each ran for nine to ten cycles. TCRdb analysed the multiplex PCR reads with MiXCR anew, one entry per CDR3 protein. Altogether about 200,000 distinct CDR3 sequences are present, about 61% being singletons, with the ten largest covering about 7.1%. Of note for this clonotype: A much bigger clone sits one base away, suggesting this may be a read error.

Germline DNA was also extracted, with blood RNA taken from unsorted whole blood. No treatment had been given to the patients, who were chronically infected with HBV. V and J are TRBV5-6 and TRBJ2-2; the D gene is possibly TRBD2 (5 bases). This TCR derives from an older woman with primary liver carcinoma and hepatitis B virus infection. The sample was peripheral blood. CDR3 bases: TGTGCCAGCAGCTTGGAACCTAGCAGGAGCACCGGGGAGCTGTTTTTT. It encodes CASSLEPSRSTGELFF.